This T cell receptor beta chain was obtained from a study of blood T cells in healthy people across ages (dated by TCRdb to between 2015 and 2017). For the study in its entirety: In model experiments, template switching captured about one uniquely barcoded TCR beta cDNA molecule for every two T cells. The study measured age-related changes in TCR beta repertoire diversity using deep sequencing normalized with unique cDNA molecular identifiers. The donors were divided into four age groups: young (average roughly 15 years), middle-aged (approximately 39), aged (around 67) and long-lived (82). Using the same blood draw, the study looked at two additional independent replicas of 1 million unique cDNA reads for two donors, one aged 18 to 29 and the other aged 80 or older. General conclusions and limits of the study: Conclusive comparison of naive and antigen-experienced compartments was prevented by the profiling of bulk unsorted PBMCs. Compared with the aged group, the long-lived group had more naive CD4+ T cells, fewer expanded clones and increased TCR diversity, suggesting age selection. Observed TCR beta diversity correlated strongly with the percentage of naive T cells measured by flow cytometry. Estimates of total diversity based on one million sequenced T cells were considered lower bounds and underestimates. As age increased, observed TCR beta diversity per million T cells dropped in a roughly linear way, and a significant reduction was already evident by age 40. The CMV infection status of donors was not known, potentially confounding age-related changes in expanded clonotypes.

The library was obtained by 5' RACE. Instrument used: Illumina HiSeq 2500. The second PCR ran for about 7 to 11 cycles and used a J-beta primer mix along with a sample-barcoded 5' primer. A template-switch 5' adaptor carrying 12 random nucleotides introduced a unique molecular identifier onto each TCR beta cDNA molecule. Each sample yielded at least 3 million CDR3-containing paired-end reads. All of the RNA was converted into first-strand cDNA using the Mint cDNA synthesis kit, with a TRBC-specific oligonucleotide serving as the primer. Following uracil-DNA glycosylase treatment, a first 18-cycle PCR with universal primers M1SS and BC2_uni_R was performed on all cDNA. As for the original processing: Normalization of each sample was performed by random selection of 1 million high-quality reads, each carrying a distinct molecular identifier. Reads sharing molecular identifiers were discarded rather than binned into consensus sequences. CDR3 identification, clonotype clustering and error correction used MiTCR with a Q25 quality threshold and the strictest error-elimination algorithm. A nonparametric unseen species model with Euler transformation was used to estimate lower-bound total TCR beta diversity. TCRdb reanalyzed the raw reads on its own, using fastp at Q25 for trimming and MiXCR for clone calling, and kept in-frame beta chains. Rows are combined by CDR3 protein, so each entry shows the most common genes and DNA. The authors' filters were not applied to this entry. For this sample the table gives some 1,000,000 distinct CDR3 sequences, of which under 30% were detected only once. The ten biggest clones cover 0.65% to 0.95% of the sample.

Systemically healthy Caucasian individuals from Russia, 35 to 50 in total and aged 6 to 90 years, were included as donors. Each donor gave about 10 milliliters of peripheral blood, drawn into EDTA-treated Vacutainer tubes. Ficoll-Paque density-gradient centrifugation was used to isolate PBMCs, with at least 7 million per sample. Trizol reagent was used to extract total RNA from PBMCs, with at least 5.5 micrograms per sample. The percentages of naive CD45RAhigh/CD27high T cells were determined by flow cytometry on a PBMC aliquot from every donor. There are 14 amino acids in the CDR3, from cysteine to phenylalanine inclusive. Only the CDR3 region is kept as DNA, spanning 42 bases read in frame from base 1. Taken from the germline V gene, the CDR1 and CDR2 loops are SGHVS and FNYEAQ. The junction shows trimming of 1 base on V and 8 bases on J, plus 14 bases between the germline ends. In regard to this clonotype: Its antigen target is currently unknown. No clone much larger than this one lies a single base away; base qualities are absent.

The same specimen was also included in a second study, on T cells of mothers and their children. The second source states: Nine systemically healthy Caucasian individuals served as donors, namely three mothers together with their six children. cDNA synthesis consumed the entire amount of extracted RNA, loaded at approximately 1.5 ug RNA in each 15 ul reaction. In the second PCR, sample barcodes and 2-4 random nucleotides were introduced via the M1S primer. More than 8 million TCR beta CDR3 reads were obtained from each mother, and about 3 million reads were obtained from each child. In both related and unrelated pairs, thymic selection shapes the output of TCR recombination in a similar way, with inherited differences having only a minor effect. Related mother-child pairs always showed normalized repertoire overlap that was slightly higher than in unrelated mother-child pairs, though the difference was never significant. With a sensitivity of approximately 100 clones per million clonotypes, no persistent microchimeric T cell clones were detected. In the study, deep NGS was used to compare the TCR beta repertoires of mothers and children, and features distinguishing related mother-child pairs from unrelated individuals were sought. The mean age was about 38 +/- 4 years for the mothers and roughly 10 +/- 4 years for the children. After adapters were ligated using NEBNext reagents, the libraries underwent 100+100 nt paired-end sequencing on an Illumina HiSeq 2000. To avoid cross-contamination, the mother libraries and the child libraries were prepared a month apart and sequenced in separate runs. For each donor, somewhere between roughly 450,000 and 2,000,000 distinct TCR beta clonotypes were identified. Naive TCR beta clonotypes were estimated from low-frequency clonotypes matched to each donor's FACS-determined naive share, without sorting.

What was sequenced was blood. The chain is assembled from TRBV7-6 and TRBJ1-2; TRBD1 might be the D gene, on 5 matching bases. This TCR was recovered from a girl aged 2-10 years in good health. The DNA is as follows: TGTGCCAGCAGCTTAGTTGTAGCAGGGAAGGGCTACACCTTC. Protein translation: CASSLVVAGKGYTF.